This TCR beta chain came from a study of blood T cell repertoires in COVID-19. About the research overall: Samples representing acute and convalescent COVID-19 were sourced from the United States, Italy and Spain. From T cells, B-cell-depleted T cells, or PBMCs came the material, which was cDNA or gDNA.

In the authors' methods: Amplification of reference gene primers was used by the study to estimate nucleated cell counts. Clones were sequenced by immunoSEQ multiplex PCR, and TCRdb holds only the in-frame ones, with some missing. D and trimming come from the DNA, and the V and J calls and clone size come from that table. The profile covers approximately 200,000 clones, with approximately 86% appearing a single time and around 1.2% taken by the ten largest. The specimen was peripheral blood. The source is a young man with acute or convalescent COVID-19.

The CDR3 DNA follows: TGTGCCAGCAGCGGGGCGAGGGGCACAGATACGCAGTATTTT. Its protein product is CASSGARGTDTQYF. This sequence joins TRBV9 and TRBJ2-3; possibly TRBD2 for D (5 bases). The germline V and J ends were trimmed by 3 bases and 1 base, with 9 bases remaining between them. CDR3 size: 14 residues. Germline lookup yields CDR1 SGDLS and CDR2 YYNGEE.